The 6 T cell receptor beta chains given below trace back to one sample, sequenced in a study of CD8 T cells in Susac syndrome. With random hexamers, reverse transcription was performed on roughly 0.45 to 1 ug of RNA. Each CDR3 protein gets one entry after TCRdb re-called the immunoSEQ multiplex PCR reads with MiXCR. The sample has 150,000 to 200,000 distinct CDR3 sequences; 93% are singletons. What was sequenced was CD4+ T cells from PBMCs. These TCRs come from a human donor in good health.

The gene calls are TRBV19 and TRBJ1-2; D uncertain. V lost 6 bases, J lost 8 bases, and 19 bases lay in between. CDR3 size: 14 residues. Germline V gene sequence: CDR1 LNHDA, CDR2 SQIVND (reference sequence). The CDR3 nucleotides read TGTGCCAGTAGGGTCCCGAGATCGGATGAGGGCTACACCTTC. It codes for CASRVPRSDEGYTF.

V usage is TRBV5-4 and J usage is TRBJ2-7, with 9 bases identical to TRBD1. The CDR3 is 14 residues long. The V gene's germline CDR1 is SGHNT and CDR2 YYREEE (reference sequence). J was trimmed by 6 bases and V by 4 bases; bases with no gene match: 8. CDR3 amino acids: CASSRPDRGSEQYF. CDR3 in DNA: TGTGCCAGCAGCCGTCCGGACAGGGGATCCGAGCAGTACTTC.

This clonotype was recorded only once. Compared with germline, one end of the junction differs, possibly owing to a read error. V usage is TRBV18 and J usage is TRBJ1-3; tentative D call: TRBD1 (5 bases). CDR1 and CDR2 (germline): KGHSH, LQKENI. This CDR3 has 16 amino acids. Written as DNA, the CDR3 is TGTGCCAGCTCGTCGGGACTCCCGGACTCTGAAAACACCATATATTTT. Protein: CASSSGLPDSENTIYF.

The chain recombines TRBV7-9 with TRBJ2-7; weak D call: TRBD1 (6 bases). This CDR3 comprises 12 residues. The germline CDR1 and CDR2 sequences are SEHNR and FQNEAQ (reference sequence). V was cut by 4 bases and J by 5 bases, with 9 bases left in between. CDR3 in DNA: TGTGCCAGCAGCTCCTCAGGGGACGAGCAGTACTTC. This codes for CASSSSGDEQYF.

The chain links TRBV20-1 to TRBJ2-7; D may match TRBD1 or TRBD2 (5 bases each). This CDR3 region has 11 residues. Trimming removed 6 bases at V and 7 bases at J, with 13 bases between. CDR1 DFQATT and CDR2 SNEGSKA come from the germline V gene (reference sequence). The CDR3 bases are TGCAGTGCAATCGGGACGGGAGAGCAGTACTTC. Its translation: CSAIGTGEQYF.

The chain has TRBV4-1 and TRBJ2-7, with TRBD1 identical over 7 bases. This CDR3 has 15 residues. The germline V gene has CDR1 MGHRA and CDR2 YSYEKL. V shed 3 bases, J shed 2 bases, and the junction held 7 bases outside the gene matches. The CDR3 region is CASSQTGRGTYEQYF. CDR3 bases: TGCGCCAGCAGCCAGACAGGGAGAGGCACCTACGAGCAGTACTTC.